This entry describes one TCR beta chain. This may stem from a read error, because a much larger clone lies one nucleotide away. The researchers produced TCR beta cDNA from 500 to 550 ng total RNA with a constant-region primer. It was through three nested multiplex PCR rounds of slightly modified ARM-PCR that TCR beta libraries arose. Forward primers for TRBV1-TRBV30 and a C-beta reverse primer served the first two PCR rounds, at around 11 cycles each. One entry per CDR3 protein, called by TCRdb with MiXCR from the multiplex PCR reads. Of fewer than 350,000 distinct CDR3 sequences listed, 60% to 80% are singletons. Germline DNA was extracted alongside blood RNA, which was obtained from unsorted whole blood. The data were taken from a study of tumor-infiltrating lymphocytes in primary liver carcinoma. The V gene's germline CDR1 is MNHEY and CDR2 SVGAGI. The junction had 3 bases not matched to a gene; V was cut back by 0 bases and J by 2 bases. CDR3 length equals 15 residues.

The source is a middle-aged man with primary liver carcinoma and hepatitis B virus infection. The V gene is TRBV6-5, the J gene TRBJ2-7; 8 nucleotides align to TRBD1. Sequences were obtained from peripheral blood. The CDR3 spells CASSYSTGVTYEQYF. CDR3 nucleotide sequence: TGTGCCAGCAGTTACTCGACAGGGGTAACCTACGAGCAGTACTTC.